The 9 T cell receptor beta chains below were found in one sample sequenced in a study of neoadjuvant anti-PD-1 for oral cavity cancer. Time point meaning: after neoadjuvant nivolumab, at surgical resection. TCRdb's copy holds only in-frame clones and misses some; the assay was immunoSEQ multiplex PCR. The data hold roughly 23,000 clones, with 35% to 55% observed a single time. The material sequenced was tumor tissue, taken after nivolumab (anti-PD-1) treatment. These receptors came from a person between 35 and 79 years old with oral cavity squamous cell carcinoma.

There are a few counts of this clone. The chain links TRBV5-1 to TRBJ1-2; D is undetermined. CDR3 size: 13 residues. Germline loops: CDR1 SGHRS, CDR2 YFSETQ. Trimming pared 0 bases from V and 2 bases from J, leaving 5 bases between. The CDR3 reads CASSLDGNYGYTF. CDR3 DNA sequence: TGCGCCAGCAGCTTGGACGGGAACTATGGCTACACCTTC.

V and J are TRBV7-2 and TRBJ2-5; D is unclear. The CDR3 is made up of 13 amino acids. Germline V gene lookup returns CDR1 SGHTA and CDR2 FQGNSA. Trimming took off 1 base at V and 5 bases at J, with 8 bases between the two ends. Here the CDR3 DNA reads TGTGCCAGCAGCTTAGGCACCCGGGAGACCCAGTACTTC. Translated: CASSLGTRETQYF.

There are a few counts of this clone. This chain uses TRBV5-4 with TRBJ1-2; TRBD1 matches at 7 bases. The length of the CDR3 is 14 residues. Germline-derived CDR1 and CDR2 are SGHNT and YYREEE (reference sequence). Trimming at V came to 4 bases and at J to 2 bases, leaving 5 bases not matched to a gene. In DNA, the CDR3 is TGTGCCAGCAGCCCAGGGGGGCAGAACTATGGCTACACCTTC. This codes for CASSPGGQNYGYTF.

This clone occurred many times. The chain employs TRBV7-8 and TRBJ2-7; D is perhaps TRBD2 (5 bases). The CDR3 length is 14 residues. With 6 bases removed from V and 2 bases from J, the gap between germline ends came to 14 bases. Germline CDR1 reads SGHVS; CDR2 reads FQNEAQ. CDR3 DNA: TGTGCCAGCAGTTTGGGGAGACTGACCTACGAGCAGTACTTC. It codes for CASSLGRLTYEQYF.

The rearrangement joins TRBV7-2 to TRBJ2-7; D assignment may be TRBD1 or TRBD2 (5 bases each). The germline V gene has CDR1 SGHTA and CDR2 FQGNSA. The ends were cut back, 4 bases at V and 6 bases at J, with 16 bases in the middle. The CDR3 has 14 residues. CDR3 DNA sequence: TGTGCCAGCAGCTCGGGCTGGGGGTCCGTCGAGCAGTACTTC. Amino acids: CASSSGWGSVEQYF.

The genes are TRBV19 and TRBJ2-6; TRBD1 matches at 9 bases. The CDR3 has 18 amino acids. V was clipped by 7 bases and J by 2 bases; unmatched bases: 12. CDR1 LNHDA and CDR2 SQIVND come from the germline V gene (reference sequence). The CDR3 sequence is CASTNPGTGLAGANVLTF. The CDR3, as DNA: TGTGCCAGTACCAACCCCGGGACAGGGTTGGCTGGGGCCAACGTCCTGACTTTC.

The chain employs TRBV5-3 and TRBJ1-2, with a tentative D call TRBD1 (5 bases). TRBV5-3 carries the ORF label, with uncertain function. The ends were cut back, 0 bases at V and 3 bases at J, with 15 bases in the middle. CDR3 length equals 16 residues. CDR3 loop: CARSLGRALGDYGYTF. The CDR3 bases are TGTGCCAGAAGCTTGGGAAGGGCTCTGGGGGACTATGGCTACACCTTC.

This clone was observed a handful of times. This chain joins TRBV6-6 and TRBJ2-5; the D gene is possibly TRBD2 (6 bases). CDR1 is MNHNY, CDR2 SVGAGI, per germline (reference sequence). V was shortened by 6 bases and J by 5 bases, with 19 bases between the two germline ends. The CDR3 spans 15 residues. CDR3 region: CASSLGANRGETQYF. CDR3 in DNA: TGTGCCAGCAGCCTAGGGGCTAATCGGGGGGAGACCCAGTACTTC.

This clone is medium-sized in the sample. This chain joins TRBV19 and TRBJ1-5; 7 bases are shared with TRBD1. The V segment lost 2 bases and the J segment 6 bases; nucleotides outside the gene matches: 13. CDR1 is LNHDA, CDR2 SQIVND, per germline (reference sequence). This CDR3 comprises 17 residues. CDR3 DNA: TGTGCCAGTAGTATATCATCCTCCGGGACAGATATTCAGCCCCAGCATTTT. It is translated as CASSISSSGTDIQPQHF.